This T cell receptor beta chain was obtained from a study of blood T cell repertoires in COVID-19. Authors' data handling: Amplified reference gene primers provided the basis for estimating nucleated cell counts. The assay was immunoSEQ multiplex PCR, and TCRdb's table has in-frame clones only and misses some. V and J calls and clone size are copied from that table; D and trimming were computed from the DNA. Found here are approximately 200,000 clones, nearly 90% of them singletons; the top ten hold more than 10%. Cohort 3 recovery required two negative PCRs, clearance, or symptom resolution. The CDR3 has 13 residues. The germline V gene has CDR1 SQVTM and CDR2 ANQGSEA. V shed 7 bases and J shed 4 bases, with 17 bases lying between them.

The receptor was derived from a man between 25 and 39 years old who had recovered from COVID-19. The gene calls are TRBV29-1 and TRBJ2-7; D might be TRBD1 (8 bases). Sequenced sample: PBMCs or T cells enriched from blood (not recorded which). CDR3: CSAGGTGGYEQYF. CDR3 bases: TGCAGCGCCGGGGGGACAGGCGGTTACGAGCAGTACTTC.